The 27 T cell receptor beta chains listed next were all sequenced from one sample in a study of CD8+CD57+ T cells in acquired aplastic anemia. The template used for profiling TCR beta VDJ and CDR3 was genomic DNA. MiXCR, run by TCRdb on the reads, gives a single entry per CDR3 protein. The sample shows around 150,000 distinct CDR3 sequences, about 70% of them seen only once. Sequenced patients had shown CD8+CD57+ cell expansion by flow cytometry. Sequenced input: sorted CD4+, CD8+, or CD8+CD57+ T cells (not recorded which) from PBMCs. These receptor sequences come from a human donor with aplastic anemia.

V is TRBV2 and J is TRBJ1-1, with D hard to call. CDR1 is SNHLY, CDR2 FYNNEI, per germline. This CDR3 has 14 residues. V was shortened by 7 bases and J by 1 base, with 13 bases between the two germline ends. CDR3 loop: CASTGGLSNTEAFF. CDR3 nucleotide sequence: TGTGCCAGCACCGGCGGCCTCTCGAACACTGAAGCTTTCTTT.

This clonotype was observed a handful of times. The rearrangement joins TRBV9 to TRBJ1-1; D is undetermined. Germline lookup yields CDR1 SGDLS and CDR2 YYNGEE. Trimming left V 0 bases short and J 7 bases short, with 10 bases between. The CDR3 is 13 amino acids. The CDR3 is CASSVGWTREAFF. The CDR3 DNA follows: TGTGCCAGCAGCGTAGGCTGGACGCGTGAAGCTTTCTTT.

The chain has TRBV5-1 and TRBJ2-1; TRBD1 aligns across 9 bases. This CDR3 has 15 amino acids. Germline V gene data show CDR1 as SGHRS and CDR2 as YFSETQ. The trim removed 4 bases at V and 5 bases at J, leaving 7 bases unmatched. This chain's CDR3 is CASSRPGQGHNEQFF. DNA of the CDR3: TGCGCCAGCAGCCGCCCGGGACAGGGCCACAATGAGCAGTTCTTC.

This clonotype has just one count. The CDR3 loop reads CASSLGSRILAYEQYF. In DNA, the CDR3 is TGTGCCAGCAGCTTAGGGTCTCGGATTCTAGCCTACGAGCAGTACTTC. The chain joins TRBV11-2 to TRBJ2-7; D remains ambiguous. This CDR3 has 16 amino acids. Germline V lookup: CDR1 SGHAT, CDR2 FQNNGV. V lost 1 base and J lost 2, with 15 bases in between.

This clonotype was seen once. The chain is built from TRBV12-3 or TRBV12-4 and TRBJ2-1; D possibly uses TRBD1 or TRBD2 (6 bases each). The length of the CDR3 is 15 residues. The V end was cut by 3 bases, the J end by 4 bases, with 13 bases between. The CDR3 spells CASSFAGGEYNEQFF. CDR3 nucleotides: TGTGCCAGCAGTTTCGCCGGGGGCGAGTACAATGAGCAGTTCTTC.

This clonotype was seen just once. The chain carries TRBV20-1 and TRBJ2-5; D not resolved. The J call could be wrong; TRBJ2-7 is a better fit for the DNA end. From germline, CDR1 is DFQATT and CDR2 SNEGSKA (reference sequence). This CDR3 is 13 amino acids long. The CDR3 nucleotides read TGCAGTGCCATAGGATTGGGCCTCTACGAGCAGTACTTC. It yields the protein CSAIGLGLYEQYF.

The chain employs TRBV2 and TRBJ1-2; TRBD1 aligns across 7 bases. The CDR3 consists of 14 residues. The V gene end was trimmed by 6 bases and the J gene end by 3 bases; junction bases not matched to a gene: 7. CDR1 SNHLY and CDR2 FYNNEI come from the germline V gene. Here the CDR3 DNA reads TGTGCCAGCAGGATATCAGGGGGGTACTATGGCTACACCTTC. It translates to CASRISGGYYGYTF. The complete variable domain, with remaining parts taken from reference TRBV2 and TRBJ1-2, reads EPEVTQTPSHQVTQMGQEVILRCVPISNHLYFYWYRQILGQKVEFLVSFYNNEISEKSEIFDDQFSVERPDGSNFTLKIRSTKLEDSAMYFCASRISGGYYGYTFGSGTRLTVV.

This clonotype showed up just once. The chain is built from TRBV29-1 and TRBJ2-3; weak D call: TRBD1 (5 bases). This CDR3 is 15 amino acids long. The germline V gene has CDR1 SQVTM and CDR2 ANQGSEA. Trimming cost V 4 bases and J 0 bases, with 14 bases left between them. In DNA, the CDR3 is TGCAGCGTTGGAGCCAGGGCCACTAGCACAGATACGCAGTATTTT. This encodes CSVGARATSTDTQYF.

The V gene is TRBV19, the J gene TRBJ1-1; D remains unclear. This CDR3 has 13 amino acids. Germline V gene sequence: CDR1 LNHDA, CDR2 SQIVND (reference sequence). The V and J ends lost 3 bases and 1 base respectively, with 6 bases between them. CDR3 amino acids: CASSMSTNTEAFF. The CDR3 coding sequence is TGTGCCAGTAGTATGTCTACGAACACTGAAGCTTTCTTT.

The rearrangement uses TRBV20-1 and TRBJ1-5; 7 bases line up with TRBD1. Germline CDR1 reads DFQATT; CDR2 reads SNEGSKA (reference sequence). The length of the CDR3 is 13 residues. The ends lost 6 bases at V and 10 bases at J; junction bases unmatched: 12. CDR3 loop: CSAPDRVVFPQHF. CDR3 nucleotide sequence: TGCAGTGCCCCAGACAGGGTGGTTTTTCCCCAGCATTTT.

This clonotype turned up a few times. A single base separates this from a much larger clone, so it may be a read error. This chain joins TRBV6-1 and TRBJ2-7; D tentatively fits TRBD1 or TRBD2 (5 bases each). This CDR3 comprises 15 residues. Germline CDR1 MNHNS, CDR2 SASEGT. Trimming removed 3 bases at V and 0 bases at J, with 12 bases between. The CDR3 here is CASSDGVGGSYEQYF. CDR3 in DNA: TGTGCCAGCAGTGACGGGGTTGGGGGCTCCTACGAGCAGTACTTC.

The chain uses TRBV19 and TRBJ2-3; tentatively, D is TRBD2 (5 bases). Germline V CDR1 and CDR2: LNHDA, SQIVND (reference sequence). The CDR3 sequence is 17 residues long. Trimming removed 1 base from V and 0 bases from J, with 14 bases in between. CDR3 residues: CASSIGGVAASTDTQYF. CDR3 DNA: TGTGCCAGTAGTATAGGGGGAGTAGCCGCCAGCACAGATACGCAGTATTTT.

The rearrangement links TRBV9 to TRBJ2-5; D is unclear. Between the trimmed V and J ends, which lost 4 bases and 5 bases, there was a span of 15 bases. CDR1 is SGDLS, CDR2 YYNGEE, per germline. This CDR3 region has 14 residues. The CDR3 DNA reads TGTGCCAGCAGCCCCGACTTGTCTATGGAGACCCAGTACTTC. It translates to CASSPDLSMETQYF.

CDR3 DNA: TGTGCCAGCAGCTTATGGTCCGTAGTCACAGATACGCAGTATTTT. Encoded protein: CASSLWSVVTDTQYF. The chain links TRBV11-2 to TRBJ2-3; D uncertain. The CDR3 extends over 15 amino acids. V was pared by 2 bases and J by 2 bases, with 11 bases between. Germline lookup yields CDR1 SGHAT and CDR2 FQNNGV.

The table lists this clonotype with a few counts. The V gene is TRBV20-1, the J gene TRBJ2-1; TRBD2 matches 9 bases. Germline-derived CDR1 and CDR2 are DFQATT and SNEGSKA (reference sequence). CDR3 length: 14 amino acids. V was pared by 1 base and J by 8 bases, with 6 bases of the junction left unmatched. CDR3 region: CSARASGMAYEQFF. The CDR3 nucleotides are TGCAGTGCTAGAGCTAGCGGGATGGCCTATGAGCAGTTCTTC.

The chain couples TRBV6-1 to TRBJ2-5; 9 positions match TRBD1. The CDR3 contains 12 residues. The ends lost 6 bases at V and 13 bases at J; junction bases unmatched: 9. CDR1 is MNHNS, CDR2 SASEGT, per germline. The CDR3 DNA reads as TGTGCCAGCAGGACCGGGACAGGGATGGGGTACTTC. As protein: CASRTGTGMGYF.

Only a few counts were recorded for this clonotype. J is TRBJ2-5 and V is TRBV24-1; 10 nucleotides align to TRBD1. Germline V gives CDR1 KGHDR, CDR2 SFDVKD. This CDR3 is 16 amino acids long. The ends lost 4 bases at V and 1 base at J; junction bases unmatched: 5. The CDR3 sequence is CATSDRQGAFQETQYF. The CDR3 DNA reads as TGTGCCACCAGTGACAGACAGGGGGCGTTCCAAGAGACCCAGTACTTC.

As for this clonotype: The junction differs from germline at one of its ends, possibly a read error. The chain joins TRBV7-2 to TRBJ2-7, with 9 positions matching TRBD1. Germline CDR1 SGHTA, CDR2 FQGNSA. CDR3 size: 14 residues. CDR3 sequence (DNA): TGTGCCGGCAGCTGGACAGGGGACGCCTACGAGCAGTACTTC. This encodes CAGSWTGDAYEQYF.

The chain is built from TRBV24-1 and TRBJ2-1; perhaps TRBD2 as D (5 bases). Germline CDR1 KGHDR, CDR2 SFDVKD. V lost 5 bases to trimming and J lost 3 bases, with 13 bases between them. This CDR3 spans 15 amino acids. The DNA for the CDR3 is TGTGCCACCAGTGCTAGGTGGGAGATCTACAATGAGCAGTTCTTC. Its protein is CATSARWEIYNEQFF.

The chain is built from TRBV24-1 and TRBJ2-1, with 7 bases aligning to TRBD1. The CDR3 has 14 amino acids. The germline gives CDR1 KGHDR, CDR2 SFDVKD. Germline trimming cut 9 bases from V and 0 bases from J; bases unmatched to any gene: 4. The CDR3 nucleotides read TGTGCCACCTCGGGACAGCCCTCCTACAATGAGCAGTTCTTC. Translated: CATSGQPSYNEQFF.

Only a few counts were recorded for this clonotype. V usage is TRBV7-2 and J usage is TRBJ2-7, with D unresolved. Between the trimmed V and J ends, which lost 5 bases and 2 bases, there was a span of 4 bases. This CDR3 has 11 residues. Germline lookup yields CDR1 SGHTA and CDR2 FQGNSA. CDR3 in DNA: TGTGCCAGCAGCATCGCCTACGAGCAGTACTTC. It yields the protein CASSIAYEQYF.

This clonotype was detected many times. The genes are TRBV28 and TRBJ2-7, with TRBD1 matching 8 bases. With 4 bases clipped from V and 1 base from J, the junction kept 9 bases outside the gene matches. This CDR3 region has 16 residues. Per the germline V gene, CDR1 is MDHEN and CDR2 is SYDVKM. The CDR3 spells CASSSRDRPVSYEQYF. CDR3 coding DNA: TGTGCCAGCAGTTCCCGGGACAGGCCTGTTTCCTACGAGCAGTACTTC.

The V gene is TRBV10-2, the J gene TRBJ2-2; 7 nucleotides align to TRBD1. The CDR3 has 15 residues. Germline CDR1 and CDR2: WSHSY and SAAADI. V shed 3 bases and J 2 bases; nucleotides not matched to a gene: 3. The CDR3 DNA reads TGCGCCAGCAGTGACGGGACAGTTAACACCGGGGAGCTGTTTTTT. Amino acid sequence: CASSDGTVNTGELFF.

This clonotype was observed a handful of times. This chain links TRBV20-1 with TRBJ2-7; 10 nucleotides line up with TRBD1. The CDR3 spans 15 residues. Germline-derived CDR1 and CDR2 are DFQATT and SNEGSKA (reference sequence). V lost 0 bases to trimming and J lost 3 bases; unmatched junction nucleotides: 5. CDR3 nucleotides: TGCAGTGCTAGAGAGGGGACAGGGGACCACTACGAGCAGTACTTC. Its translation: CSAREGTGDHYEQYF.

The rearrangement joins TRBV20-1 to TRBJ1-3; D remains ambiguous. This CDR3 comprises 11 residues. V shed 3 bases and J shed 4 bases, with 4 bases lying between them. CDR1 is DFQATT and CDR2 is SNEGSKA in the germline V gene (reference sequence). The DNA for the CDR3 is TGCAGTGCTAGCAACGGAAACACCATATATTTT. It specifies CSASNGNTIYF.

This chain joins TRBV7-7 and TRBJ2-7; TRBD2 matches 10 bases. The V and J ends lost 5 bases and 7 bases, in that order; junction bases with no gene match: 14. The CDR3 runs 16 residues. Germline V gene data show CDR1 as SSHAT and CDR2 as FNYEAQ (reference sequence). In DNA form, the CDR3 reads TGTGCCAGCAGCGAGGGGGGAGCGGGGGGGTACAATGAGCAGTACGTC. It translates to CASSEGGAGGYNEQYV.

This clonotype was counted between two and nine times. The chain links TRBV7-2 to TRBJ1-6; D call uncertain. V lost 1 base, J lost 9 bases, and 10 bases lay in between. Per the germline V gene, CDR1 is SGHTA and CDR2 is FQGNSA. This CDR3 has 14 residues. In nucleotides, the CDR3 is TGTGCCAGCAGCTTAGGGGTCGTTGGTTCACCCCTCCACTTT. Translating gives CASSLGVVGSPLHF. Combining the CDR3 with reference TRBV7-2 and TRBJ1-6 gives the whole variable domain GAGVSQSPSNKVTEKGKDVELRCDPISGHTALYWYRQSLGQGLEFLIYFQGNSAPDKSGLPSDRFSAERTGGSVSTLTIQRTQQEDSAVYLCASSLGVVGSPLHFGNGTRLTVT.